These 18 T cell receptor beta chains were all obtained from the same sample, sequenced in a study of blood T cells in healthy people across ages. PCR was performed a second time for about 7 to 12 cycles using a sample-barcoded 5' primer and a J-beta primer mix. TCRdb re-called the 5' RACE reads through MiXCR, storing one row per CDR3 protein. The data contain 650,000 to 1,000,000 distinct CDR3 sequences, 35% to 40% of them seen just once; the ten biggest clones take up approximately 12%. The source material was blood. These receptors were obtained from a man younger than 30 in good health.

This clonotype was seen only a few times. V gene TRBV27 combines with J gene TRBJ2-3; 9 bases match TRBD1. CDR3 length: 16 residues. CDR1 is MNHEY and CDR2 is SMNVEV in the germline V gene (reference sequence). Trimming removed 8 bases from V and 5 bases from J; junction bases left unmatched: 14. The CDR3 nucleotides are TGTGCCAGCGGTAAAGGGACAGGGTATTTTGGAGATACGCAGTATTTT. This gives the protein CASGKGTGYFGDTQYF.

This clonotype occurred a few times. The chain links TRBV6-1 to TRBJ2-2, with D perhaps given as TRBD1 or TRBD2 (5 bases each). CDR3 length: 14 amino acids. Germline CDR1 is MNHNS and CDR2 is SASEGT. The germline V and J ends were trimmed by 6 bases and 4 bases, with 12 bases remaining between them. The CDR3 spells CASSRDPLTGELFF. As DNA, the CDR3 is TGTGCCAGCAGCCGGGACCCCCTCACCGGGGAGCTGTTTTTT.

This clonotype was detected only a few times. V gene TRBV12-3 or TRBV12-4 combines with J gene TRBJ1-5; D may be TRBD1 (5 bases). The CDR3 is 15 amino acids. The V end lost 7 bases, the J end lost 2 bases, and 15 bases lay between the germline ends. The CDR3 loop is CASTHGGSGNQPQHF. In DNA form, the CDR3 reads TGTGCCAGCACCCACGGGGGATCCGGCAATCAGCCCCAGCATTTT.

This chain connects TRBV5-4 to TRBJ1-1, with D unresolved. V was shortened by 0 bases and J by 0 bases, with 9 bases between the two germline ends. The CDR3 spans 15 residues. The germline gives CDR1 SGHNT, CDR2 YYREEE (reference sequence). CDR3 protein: CASSLEMGLNTEAFF. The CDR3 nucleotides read TGTGCCAGCAGCTTGGAAATGGGCCTGAACACTGAAGCTTTCTTT.

CDR3 amino acids: CASSQDFRGESYGQFF. DNA of the CDR3: TGTGCCAGCAGCCAAGATTTTCGGGGAGAGTCCTACGGGCAGTTCTTC. The rearrangement joins TRBV4-2 to TRBJ2-1, with D possibly TRBD2 on 5 matching bases. This CDR3 has 16 amino acids. The germline CDR1 and CDR2 sequences are LGHNA and YNFKEQ. V lost 0 bases to trimming and J lost 12 bases, with 21 bases between them.

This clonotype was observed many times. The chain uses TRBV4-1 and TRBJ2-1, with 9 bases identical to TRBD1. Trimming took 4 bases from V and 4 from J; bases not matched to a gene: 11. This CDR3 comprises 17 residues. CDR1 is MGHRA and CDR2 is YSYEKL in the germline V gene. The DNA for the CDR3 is TGCGCCAGCAGCCTCAACACCCCGGGACAGGGATACAATGAGCAGTTCTTC. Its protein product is CASSLNTPGQGYNEQFF.

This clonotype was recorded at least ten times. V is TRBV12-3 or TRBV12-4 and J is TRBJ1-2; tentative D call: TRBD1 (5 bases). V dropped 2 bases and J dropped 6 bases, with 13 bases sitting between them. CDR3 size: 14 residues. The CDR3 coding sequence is TGTGCCAGCAGTTTACGGGGACCGAGAGATGGCTACACCTTC. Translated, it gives CASSLRGPRDGYTF.

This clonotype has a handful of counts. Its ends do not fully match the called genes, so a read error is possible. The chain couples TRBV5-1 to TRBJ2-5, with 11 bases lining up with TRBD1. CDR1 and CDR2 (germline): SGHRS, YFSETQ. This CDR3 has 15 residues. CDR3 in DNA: TGTGCCAGCAGCAGCGGACAGGGGGCGGTGGAGACCCAGTACTTC. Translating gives CASSSGQGAVETQYF.

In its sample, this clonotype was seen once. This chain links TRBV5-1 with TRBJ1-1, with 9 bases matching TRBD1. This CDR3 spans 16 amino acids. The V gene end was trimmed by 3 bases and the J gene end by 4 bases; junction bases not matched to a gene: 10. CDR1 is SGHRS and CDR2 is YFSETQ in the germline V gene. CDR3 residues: CASSWGRDRVTTEAFF. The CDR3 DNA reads TGCGCCAGCAGCTGGGGGAGGGACAGGGTAACCACTGAAGCTTTCTTT.

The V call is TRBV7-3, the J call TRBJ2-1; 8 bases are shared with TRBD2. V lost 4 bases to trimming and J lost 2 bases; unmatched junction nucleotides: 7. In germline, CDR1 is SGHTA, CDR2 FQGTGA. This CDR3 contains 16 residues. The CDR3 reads CASSSPGLGAYNEQFF. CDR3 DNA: TGTGCCAGCAGCTCCCCGGGACTAGGGGCCTACAATGAGCAGTTCTTC.

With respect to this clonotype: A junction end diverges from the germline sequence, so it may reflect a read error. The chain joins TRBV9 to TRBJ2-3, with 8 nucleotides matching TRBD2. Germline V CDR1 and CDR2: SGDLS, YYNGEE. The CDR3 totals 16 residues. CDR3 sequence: CTSSVLSGGSTDTQYF. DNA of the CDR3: TGTACCAGCAGCGTACTGAGCGGGGGTTCCACAGATACGCAGTATTTT.

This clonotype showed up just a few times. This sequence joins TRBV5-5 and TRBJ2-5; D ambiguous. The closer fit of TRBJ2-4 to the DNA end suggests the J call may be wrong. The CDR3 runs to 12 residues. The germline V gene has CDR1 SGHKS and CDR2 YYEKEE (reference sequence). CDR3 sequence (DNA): TGTGCCAGCAGCCTCAAGGACGGCATTCAGTACTTC. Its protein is CASSLKDGIQYF.

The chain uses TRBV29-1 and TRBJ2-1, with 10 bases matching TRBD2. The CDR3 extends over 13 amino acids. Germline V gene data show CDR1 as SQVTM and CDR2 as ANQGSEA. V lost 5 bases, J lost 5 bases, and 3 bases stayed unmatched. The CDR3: CSVTAGGNNEQFF. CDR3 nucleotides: TGCAGCGTTACAGCGGGAGGGAACAATGAGCAGTTCTTC.

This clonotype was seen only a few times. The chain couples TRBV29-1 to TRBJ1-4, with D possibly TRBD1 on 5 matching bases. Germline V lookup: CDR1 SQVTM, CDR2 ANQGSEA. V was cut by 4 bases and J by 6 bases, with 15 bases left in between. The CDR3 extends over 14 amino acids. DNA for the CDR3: TGCAGCGTTGCGTCGGGGGGAAGTTATGAAAAACTGTTTTTT. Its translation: CSVASGGSYEKLFF.

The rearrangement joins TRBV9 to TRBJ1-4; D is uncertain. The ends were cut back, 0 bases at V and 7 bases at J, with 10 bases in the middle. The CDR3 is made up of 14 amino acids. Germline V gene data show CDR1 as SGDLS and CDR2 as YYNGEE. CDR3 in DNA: TGTGCCAGCAGCGTAGGGGCAGACGGTGAAAAACTGTTTTTT. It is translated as CASSVGADGEKLFF.

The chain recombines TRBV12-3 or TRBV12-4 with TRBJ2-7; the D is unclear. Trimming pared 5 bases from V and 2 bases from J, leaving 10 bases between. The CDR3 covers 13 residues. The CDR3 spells CASSVGQPYEQYF. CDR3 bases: TGTGCCAGCAGTGTAGGGCAGCCCTACGAGCAGTACTTC.

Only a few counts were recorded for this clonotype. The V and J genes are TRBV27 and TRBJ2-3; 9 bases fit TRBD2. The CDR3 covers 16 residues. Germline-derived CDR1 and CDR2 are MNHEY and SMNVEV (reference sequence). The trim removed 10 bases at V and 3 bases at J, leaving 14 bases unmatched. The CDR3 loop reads CATSPPRGGLTDTQYF. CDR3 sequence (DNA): TGTGCCACCAGCCCCCCGCGGGGGGGCCTAACAGATACGCAGTATTTT.

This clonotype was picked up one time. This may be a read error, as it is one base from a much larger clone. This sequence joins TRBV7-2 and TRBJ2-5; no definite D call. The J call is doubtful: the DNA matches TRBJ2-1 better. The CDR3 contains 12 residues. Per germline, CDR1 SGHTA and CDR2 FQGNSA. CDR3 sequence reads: CASSLVEETQFF. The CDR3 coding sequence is TGTGCCAGCAGCTTAGTCGAGGAGACCCAGTTCTTC.